This note documents a single T cell receptor beta chain sequence. This sample was taken from a study of T cell changes during pregnancy in multiple sclerosis. The assay was immunoSEQ multiplex PCR, and TCRdb's table has in-frame clones only and misses some. The table has over 35,000 clones, around 90% seen once. CDR1 and CDR2 from the germline V gene are LGHNA and YNFKEQ. The CDR3 length is 15 residues. The V gene end was trimmed by 2 bases and the J gene end by 5 bases; junction bases not matched to a gene: 7. The source was CD4+ T cells from peripheral blood mononuclear cells, collected in the third trimester of pregnancy. The rearrangement links TRBV4-2 to TRBJ2-7, with TRBD1 matching over 9 bases. The TCR originated in a female donor in good health, enrolled as a control in a pregnancy study. The CDR3: CASSQTGTGSHEQYF. In DNA form, the CDR3 reads TGTGCCAGCAGCCAAACCGGGACAGGGTCCCACGAGCAGTACTTC.